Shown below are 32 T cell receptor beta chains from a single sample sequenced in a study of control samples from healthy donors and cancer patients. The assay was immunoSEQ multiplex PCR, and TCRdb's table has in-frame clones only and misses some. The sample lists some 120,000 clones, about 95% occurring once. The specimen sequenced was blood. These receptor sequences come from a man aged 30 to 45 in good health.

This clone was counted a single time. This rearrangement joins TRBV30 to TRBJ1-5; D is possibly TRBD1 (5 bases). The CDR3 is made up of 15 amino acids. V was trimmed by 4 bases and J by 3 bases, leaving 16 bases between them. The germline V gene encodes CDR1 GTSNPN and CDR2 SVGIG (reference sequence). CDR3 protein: CAWTPHTGYNQPQHF. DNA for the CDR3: TGTGCCTGGACCCCGCACACAGGATACAATCAGCCCCAGCATTTT.

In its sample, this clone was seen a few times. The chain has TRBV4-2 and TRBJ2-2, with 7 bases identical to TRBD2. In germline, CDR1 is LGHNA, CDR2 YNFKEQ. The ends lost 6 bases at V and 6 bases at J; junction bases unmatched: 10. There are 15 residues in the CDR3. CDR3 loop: CASSSAGRHAGELFF. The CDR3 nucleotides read TGTGCCAGCAGTTCAGCGGGGAGGCACGCCGGGGAGCTGTTTTTT.

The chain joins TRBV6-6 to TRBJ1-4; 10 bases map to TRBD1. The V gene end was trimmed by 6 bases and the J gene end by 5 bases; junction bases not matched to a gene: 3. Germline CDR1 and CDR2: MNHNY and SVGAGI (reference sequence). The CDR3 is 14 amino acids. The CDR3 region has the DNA TGTGCCAGCAGGACGGGACAGGGGAATGAAAAACTGTTTTTT. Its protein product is CASRTGQGNEKLFF.

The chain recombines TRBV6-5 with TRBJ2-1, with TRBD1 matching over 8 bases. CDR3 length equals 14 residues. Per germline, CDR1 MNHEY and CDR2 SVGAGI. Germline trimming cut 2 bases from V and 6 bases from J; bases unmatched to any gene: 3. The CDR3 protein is CASSYADRVNEQFF. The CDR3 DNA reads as TGTGCCAGCAGTTACGCGGACAGGGTCAATGAGCAGTTCTTC.

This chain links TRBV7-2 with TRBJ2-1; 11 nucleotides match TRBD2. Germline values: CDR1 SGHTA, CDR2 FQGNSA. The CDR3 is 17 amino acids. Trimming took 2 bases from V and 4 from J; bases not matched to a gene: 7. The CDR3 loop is CASSLRASGGIYNEQFF. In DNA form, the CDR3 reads TGTGCCAGCAGCTTAAGGGCTAGCGGGGGGATATACAATGAGCAGTTCTTC.

CDR3 nucleotide sequence: TGTGCCAGCAGCTTAAACGGGGGAATTTACAATGAGCAGTTCTTC. Its translation: CASSLNGGIYNEQFF. The chain employs TRBV7-8 and TRBJ2-1, with D maybe TRBD2 (6 bases). V lost 2 bases, J lost 4 bases, and 12 bases lay in between. CDR3 length: 15 residues. Germline V gene data show CDR1 as SGHVS and CDR2 as FQNEAQ.

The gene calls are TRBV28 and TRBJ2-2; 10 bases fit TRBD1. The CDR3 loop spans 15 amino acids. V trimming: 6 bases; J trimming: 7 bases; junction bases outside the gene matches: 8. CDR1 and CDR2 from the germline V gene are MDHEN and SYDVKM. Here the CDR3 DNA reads TGTGCCAGCAGATCCCGGGACAGGGGTTTCGGGGAGCTGTTTTTT. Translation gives CASRSRDRGFGELFF.

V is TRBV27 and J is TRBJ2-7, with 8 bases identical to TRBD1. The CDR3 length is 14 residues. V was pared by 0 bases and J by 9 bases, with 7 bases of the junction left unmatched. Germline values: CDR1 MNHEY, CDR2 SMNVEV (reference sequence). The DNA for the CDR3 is TGTGCCAGCAGTTTATCGCTAGGACAGGGATGGCAGTACTTC. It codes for CASSLSLGQGWQYF.

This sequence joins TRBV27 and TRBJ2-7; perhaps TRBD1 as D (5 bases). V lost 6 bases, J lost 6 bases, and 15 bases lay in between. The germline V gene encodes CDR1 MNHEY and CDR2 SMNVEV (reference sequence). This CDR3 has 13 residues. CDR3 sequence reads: CASRALPGSEQYF. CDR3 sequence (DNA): TGTGCCAGCAGAGCCCTCCCAGGGTCCGAGCAGTACTTC.

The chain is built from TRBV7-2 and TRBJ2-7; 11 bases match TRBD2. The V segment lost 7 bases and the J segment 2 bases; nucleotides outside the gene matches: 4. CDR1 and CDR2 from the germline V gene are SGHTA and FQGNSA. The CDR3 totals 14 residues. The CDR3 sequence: CASTPSGGPYEQYF. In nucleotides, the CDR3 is TGTGCCAGCACCCCTAGCGGGGGGCCCTACGAGCAGTACTTC.

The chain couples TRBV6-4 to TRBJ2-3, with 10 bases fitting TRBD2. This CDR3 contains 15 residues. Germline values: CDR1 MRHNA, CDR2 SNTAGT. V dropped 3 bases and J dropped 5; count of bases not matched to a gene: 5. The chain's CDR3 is CASSESSGGLDTQYF. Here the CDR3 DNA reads TGTGCCAGCAGTGAGTCTAGCGGGGGTTTAGATACGCAGTATTTT.

CDR3 sequence: CASSPTGIGETQYF. The DNA of the CDR3 is TGTGCCAGCTCACCGACAGGGATTGGGGAGACCCAGTACTTC. The rearrangement joins TRBV18 to TRBJ2-5; TRBD1 aligns across 7 bases. CDR1 and CDR2 from the germline V gene are KGHSH and LQKENI. There are 14 residues in the CDR3. V lost 3 bases, J lost 5 bases, and 6 bases stayed unmatched.

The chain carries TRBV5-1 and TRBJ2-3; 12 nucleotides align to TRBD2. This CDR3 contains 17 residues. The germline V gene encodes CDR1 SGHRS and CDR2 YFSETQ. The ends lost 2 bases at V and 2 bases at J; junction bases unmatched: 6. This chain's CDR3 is CASSLRTSGIPTDTQYF. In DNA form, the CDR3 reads TGCGCCAGCAGCTTAAGGACTAGCGGGATACCCACAGATACGCAGTATTTT. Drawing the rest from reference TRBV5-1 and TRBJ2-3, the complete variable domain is KAGVTQTPRYLIKTRGQQVTLSCSPISGHRSVSWYQQTPGQGLQFLFEYFSETQRNKGNFPGRFSGRQFSNSRSEMNVSTLELGDSALYLCASSLRTSGIPTDTQYFGPGTRLTVL.

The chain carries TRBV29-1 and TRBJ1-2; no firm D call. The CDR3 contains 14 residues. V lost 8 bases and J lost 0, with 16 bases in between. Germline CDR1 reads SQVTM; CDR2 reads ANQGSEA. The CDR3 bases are TGCAGCTTTAAGCAGGAGCCTCCTAACTATGGCTACACCTTC. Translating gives CSFKQEPPNYGYTF.

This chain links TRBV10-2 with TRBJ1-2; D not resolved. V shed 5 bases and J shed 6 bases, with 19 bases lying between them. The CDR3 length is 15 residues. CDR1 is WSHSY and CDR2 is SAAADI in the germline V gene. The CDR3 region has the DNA TGCGCCAGCAGTCTTCCAAGGACCGATTGGGATGGCTACACCTTC. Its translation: CASSLPRTDWDGYTF.

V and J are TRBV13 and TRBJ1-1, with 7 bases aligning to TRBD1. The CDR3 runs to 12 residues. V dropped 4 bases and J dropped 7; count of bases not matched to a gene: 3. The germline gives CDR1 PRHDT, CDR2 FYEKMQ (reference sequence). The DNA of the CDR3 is TGTGCCAGCAGCTCCCAGGGGGGTGAAGCTTTCTTT. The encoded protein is CASSSQGGEAFF.

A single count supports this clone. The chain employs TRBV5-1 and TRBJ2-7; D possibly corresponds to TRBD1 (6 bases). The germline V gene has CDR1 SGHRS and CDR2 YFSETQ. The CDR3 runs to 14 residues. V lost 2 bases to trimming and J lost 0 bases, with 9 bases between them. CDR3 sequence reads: CASSFRDNSYEQYF. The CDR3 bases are TGCGCCAGCAGCTTCAGGGACAACTCCTACGAGCAGTACTTC. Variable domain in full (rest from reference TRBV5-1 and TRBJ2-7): KAGVTQTPRYLIKTRGQQVTLSCSPISGHRSVSWYQQTPGQGLQFLFEYFSETQRNKGNFPGRFSGRQFSNSRSEMNVSTLELGDSALYLCASSFRDNSYEQYFGPGTRLTVT.

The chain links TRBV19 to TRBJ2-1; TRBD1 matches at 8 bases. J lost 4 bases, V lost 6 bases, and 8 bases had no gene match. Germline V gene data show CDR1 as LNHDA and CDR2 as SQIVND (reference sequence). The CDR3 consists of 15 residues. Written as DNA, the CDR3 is TGTGCCAGTAGCCCACAGGGGGACCTATACAATGAGCAGTTCTTC. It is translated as CASSPQGDLYNEQFF.

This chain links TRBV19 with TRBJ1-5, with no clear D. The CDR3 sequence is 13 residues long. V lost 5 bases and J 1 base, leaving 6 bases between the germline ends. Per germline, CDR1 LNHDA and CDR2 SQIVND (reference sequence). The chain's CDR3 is CASSPNSNQPQHF. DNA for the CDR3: TGTGCCAGTAGTCCCAACAGCAATCAGCCCCAGCATTTT.

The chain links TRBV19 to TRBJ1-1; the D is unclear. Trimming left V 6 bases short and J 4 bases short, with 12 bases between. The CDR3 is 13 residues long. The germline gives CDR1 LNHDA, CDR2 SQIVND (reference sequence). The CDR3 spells CASSPLLGTEAFF. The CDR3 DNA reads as TGTGCCAGTAGCCCATTGCTCGGCACTGAAGCTTTCTTT.

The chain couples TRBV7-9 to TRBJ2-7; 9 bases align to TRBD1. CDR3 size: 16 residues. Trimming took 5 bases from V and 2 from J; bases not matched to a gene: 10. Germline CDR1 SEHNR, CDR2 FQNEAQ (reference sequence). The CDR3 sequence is CASSTPGQGDPYEQYF. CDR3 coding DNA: TGTGCCAGCAGCACTCCGGGACAGGGTGACCCCTACGAGCAGTACTTC.

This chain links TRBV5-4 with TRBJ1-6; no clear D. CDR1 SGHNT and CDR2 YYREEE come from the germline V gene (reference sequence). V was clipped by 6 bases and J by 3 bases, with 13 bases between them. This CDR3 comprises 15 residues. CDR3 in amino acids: CASKEDPFYNSPLHF. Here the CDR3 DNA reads TGTGCCAGCAAAGAGGACCCATTCTATAATTCACCCCTCCACTTT.

CDR3 amino acids: CASSYSWDGGNTIYF. CDR3 DNA sequence: TGTGCCAGCAGTTACTCCTGGGACGGAGGAAACACCATATATTTT. The chain uses TRBV6-5 and TRBJ1-3; maybe TRBD1 (5 bases). The CDR3 extends over 15 amino acids. Trimming took off 0 bases at V and 4 bases at J, with 10 bases between the two ends. CDR1 MNHEY and CDR2 SVGAGI come from the germline V gene.

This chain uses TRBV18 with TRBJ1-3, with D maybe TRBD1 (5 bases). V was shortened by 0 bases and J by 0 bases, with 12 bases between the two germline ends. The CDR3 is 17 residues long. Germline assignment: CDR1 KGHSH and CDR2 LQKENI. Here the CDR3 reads CASSPPNPGSSGNTIYF. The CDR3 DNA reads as TGTGCCAGCTCACCACCTAACCCAGGGTCCTCTGGAAACACCATATATTTT.

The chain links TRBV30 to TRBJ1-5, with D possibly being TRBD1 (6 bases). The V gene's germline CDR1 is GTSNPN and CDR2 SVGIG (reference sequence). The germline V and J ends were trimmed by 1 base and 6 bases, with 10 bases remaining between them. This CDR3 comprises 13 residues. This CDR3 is CAWSDTGFQPQHF. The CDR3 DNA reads TGTGCCTGGAGTGATACAGGGTTTCAGCCCCAGCATTTT.

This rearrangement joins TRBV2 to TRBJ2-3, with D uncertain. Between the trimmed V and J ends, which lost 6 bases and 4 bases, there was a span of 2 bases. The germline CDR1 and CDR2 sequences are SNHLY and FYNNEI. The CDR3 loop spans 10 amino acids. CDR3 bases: TGTGCCAGCAGGTCAGATACGCAGTATTTT. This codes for CASRSDTQYF.

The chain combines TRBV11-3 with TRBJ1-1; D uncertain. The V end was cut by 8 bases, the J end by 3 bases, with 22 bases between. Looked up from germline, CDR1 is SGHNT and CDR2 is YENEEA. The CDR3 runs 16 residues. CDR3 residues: CASGPPTSLGHTEAFF. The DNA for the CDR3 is TGTGCCAGCGGCCCCCCGACAAGCCTAGGGCACACTGAAGCTTTCTTT.

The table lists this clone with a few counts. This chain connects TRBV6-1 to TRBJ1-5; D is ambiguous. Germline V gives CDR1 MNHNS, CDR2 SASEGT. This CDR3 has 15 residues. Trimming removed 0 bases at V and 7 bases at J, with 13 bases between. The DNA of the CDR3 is TGTGCCAGCAGTGAAGCGGTGGCAGGTCAACAGCCCCAGCATTTT. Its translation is CASSEAVAGQQPQHF.

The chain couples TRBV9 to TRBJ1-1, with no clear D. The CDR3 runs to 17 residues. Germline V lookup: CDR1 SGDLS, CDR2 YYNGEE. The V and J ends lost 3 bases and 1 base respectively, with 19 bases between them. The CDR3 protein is CASSANPTHRGNTEAFF. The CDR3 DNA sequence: TGTGCCAGCAGCGCCAACCCGACCCACCGGGGGAACACTGAAGCTTTCTTT.

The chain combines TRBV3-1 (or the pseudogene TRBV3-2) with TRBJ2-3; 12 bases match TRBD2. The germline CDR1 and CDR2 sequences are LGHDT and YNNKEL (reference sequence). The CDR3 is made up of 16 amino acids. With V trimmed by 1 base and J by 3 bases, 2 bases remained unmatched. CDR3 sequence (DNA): TGTGCCAGCAGCCAAGGACTAGCGGGGGATACAGATACGCAGTATTTT. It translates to CASSQGLAGDTDTQYF.

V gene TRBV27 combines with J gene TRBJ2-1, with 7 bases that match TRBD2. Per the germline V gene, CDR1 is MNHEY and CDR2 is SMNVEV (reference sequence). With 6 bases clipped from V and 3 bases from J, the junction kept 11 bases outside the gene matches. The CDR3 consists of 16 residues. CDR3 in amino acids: CASSTRSGVVYNEQFF. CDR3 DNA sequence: TGTGCCAGCAGCACCCGGAGCGGGGTCGTCTACAATGAGCAGTTCTTC.

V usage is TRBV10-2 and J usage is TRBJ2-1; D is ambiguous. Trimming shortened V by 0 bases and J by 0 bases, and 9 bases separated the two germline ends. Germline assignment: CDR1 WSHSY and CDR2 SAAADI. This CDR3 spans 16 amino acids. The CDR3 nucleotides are TGCGCCAGCAGTGAGTCGAGCCCGAGCTCCTACAATGAGCAGTTCTTC. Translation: CASSESSPSSYNEQFF.